This TCR beta chain originates from a study of blood T cell repertoires in COVID-19. Study in general: COVID-19 samples collected from the United States, Italy and Spain covered acute and convalescent phases. From T cells, B-cell-depleted T cells, or PBMCs came the material, which was cDNA or gDNA.

CDR1 and CDR2 from the germline V gene are SGHNT and YENEEA. V lost 2 bases, J lost 3 bases, and 3 bases stayed unmatched. The CDR3 has 15 residues. Under the authors' procedure: Amplifying reference gene primers gave estimates of nucleated cell counts. The assay was immunoSEQ multiplex PCR, and TCRdb's table has in-frame clones only and misses some. That table supplies the V and J calls and clone size; D and trimming were determined from the DNA. Seen here are about 270,000 clones, around 90% observed once, and the top ten hold 2.5% to 3%. Cohort allocation depended upon clinical history that participants reported.

This receptor was identified in a man in his forties who had been exposed to COVID-19. This chain uses TRBV11-3 with TRBJ2-3; 9 nucleotides align to TRBD2. Specimen: PBMCs or T cells enriched from blood (not recorded which). The chain's CDR3 is CASSLRSGRTDTQYF. CDR3 nucleotides: TGTGCCAGCAGCTTAAGGAGCGGGAGGACAGATACGCAGTATTTT. Supplemented by reference TRBV11-3 and TRBJ2-3, the full variable domain reads EAGVVQSPRYKIIEKKQPVAFWCNPISGHNTLYWYLQNLGQGPELLIRYENEEAVDDSQLPKDRFSAERLKGVDSTLKIQPAELGDSAVYLCASSLRSGRTDTQYFGPGTRLTVL.